The 30 T cell receptor beta chains in this list originate from one sample, sequenced in a study of circulating tumor DNA in untreated peripheral T-cell lymphoma. Clones were sequenced by immunoSEQ multiplex PCR, and TCRdb holds only the in-frame ones, with some missing. The profile covers roughly 10,000 clones, with roughly 80% appearing a single time and about a third taken by the ten largest. The material sequenced was tumor tissue. Every receptor here comes from a human donor with peripheral T-cell lymphoma.

The chain carries TRBV10-3 and TRBJ2-7; no reliable D call. V gave up 2 bases and J gave up 9 bases, with 11 bases separating them. CDR3 size: 12 residues. The V gene's germline CDR1 is ENHRY and CDR2 SYGVKD. The CDR3: CAISERRIRQYF. For the CDR3, the DNA is TGTGCCATCAGTGAGAGGCGGATCCGGCAGTACTTC.

V is TRBV27 and J is TRBJ2-7, with D maybe TRBD1 (6 bases). The germline gives CDR1 MNHEY, CDR2 SMNVEV (reference sequence). The CDR3 covers 16 residues. The V end was cut by 3 bases, the J end by 3 bases, with 18 bases between. The CDR3 sequence is CASSFRDNTYYYEQYF. The DNA for the CDR3 is TGTGCCAGCAGTTTCCGGGACAACACCTATTACTACGAGCAGTACTTC.

CDR3 in amino acids: CASSLGGQTGELFF. CDR3 DNA: TGCGCCAGCAGCTTAGGGGGGCAAACCGGGGAGCTGTTTTTT. This sequence joins TRBV5-1 and TRBJ2-2; D tentatively fits TRBD1 or TRBD2 (6 bases each). The V gene's germline CDR1 is SGHRS and CDR2 YFSETQ. This CDR3 region has 14 residues. Trimming took 2 bases from V and 5 from J, leaving 10 bases between them.

The V call is TRBV10-2, the J call TRBJ2-6; unclear D gene. Germline CDR1 WSHSY, CDR2 SAAADI. Trimming stripped 5 bases from V and 5 bases from J, with 13 bases between. This CDR3 region has 15 residues. The CDR3 DNA is TGCGCCAGCAGTCACGTACAAAGTCGGGCCAACGTCCTGACTTTC. This sequence encodes CASSHVQSRANVLTF.

The CDR3 DNA is TGTGCCAGCAGCTTAGAAAGAGGGGGAAATCAGCCCCAGCATTTT. Encoded protein: CASSLERGGNQPQHF. The chain is built from TRBV11-3 and TRBJ1-5, with D possibly matching TRBD1 (6 bases). This CDR3 is 15 amino acids long. V shed 0 bases and J shed 4 bases, with 10 bases lying between them. Per the germline V gene, CDR1 is SGHNT and CDR2 is YENEEA.

The table lists this clone with a few counts. The chain combines TRBV6-8 with TRBJ2-7; tentatively, D is TRBD1 or TRBD2 (5 bases each). V was shortened by 10 bases and J by 0 bases, with 10 bases between the two germline ends. The CDR3 covers 12 residues. Germline CDR1 is MNHGY and CDR2 is SAAAGT. CDR3 nucleotides: TGTGCCACCGGGGCAGGCTCCTACGAGCAGTACTTC. Amino acid sequence: CATGAGSYEQYF.

The rearrangement joins TRBV19 to TRBJ1-2; 9 bases are shared with TRBD1. CDR3 size: 16 residues. Germline-derived CDR1 and CDR2 are LNHDA and SQIVND (reference sequence). V shed 0 bases, J shed 4 bases, and the junction held 6 bases outside the gene matches. The CDR3 nucleotides read TGTGCCAGTAGTATAGAACCGGGACAGGGCAGCTATGGCTACACCTTC. This translates into CASSIEPGQGSYGYTF.

This chain uses TRBV19 with TRBJ1-1; 7 bases map to TRBD1. The ends lost 4 bases at V and 5 bases at J; junction bases unmatched: 4. This CDR3 is built from 13 residues. The V gene's germline CDR1 is LNHDA and CDR2 SQIVND (reference sequence). CDR3 sequence reads: CASSTQTGTEAFF. CDR3 nucleotides: TGTGCCAGTAGTACCCAGACAGGGACTGAAGCTTTCTTT.

The gene calls are TRBV11-3 and TRBJ2-1, with 8 bases fitting TRBD1. With V trimmed by 5 bases and J by 9 bases, 9 bases remained unmatched. This CDR3 contains 14 residues. CDR1 and CDR2 (germline): SGHNT, YENEEA. CDR3 protein: CASSPGQVSGEQFF. CDR3 DNA sequence: TGTGCCAGCAGCCCGGGACAGGTATCTGGTGAGCAGTTCTTC.

V and J are TRBV28 and TRBJ1-6; a possible D gene is TRBD1 (6 bases). The CDR3 extends over 15 amino acids. V shed 5 bases and J shed 7 bases, with 15 bases lying between them. Germline CDR1 is MDHEN and CDR2 is SYDVKM. The CDR3 sequence: CASSPPRGTNSPLHF. As DNA, the CDR3 is TGTGCCAGCAGTCCCCCGAGAGGGACAAATTCACCCCTCCACTTT. The full variable domain, completed using reference TRBV28 and TRBJ1-6, is DVKVTQSSRYLVKRTGEKVFLECVQDMDHENMFWYRQDPGLGLRLIYFSYDVKMKEKGDIPEGYSVSREKKERFSLILESASTNQTSMYLCASSPPRGTNSPLHFGNGTRLTVT.

The V call is TRBV5-1, the J call TRBJ2-5; D possibly corresponds to TRBD1 (6 bases). The length of the CDR3 is 17 residues. Trimming cost V 2 bases and J 0 bases, with 17 bases left between them. The germline V gene has CDR1 SGHRS and CDR2 YFSETQ. The CDR3 DNA reads TGCGCCAGCAGCTTTATGGGGGCAGTTAATTACCAAGAGACCCAGTACTTC. Its protein product is CASSFMGAVNYQETQYF.

This chain uses TRBV5-1 with TRBJ1-4; the D gene is possibly TRBD1 (6 bases). CDR1 is SGHRS and CDR2 is YFSETQ in the germline V gene. With 4 bases removed from V and 8 bases from J, the gap between germline ends came to 15 bases. The CDR3 is 14 amino acids. CDR3 DNA sequence: TGCGCCAGCAGCCTGAGGGGGATAGGGGAAAAACTGTTTTTT. Translating it yields CASSLRGIGEKLFF. Variable domain in full (rest from reference TRBV5-1 and TRBJ1-4): KAGVTQTPRYLIKTRGQQVTLSCSPISGHRSVSWYQQTPGQGLQFLFEYFSETQRNKGNFPGRFSGRQFSNSRSEMNVSTLELGDSALYLCASSLRGIGEKLFFGSGTQLSVL.

The gene calls are TRBV19 and TRBJ1-6; D uncertain. Germline values: CDR1 LNHDA, CDR2 SQIVND (reference sequence). CDR3 size: 13 residues. The V end was cut by 6 bases, the J end by 4 bases, with 7 bases between. The CDR3 loop reads CASSPEYNSPLHF. The CDR3 nucleotides read TGTGCCAGTAGCCCAGAATATAATTCACCCCTCCACTTT.

This clone was picked up one time. V usage is TRBV25-1 and J usage is TRBJ2-7; TRBD1 agrees at 8 bases. With V trimmed by 5 bases and J by 1 base, 7 bases remained unmatched. This CDR3 is 15 amino acids long. From germline, CDR1 is MGHDK and CDR2 SYGVNS. The CDR3 sequence: CASSFRDRTSYEQYF. The CDR3 DNA sequence: TGTGCCAGCAGTTTTCGGGACAGGACGTCCTACGAGCAGTACTTC.

This chain joins TRBV19 and TRBJ1-5; D is uncertain. Germline CDR1 reads LNHDA; CDR2 reads SQIVND (reference sequence). The CDR3 is 15 amino acids. Trimming cost V 6 bases and J 0 bases, with 12 bases left between them. CDR3 in DNA: TGTGCCAGTAGGTGGACTGCGATTAGCAATCAGCCCCAGCATTTT. It yields the protein CASRWTAISNQPQHF.

There are a few counts of this clone. The chain employs TRBV5-1 and TRBJ2-5; D unclear. The length of the CDR3 is 14 residues. CDR1 is SGHRS, CDR2 YFSETQ, per germline. V lost 7 bases and J 1 base, leaving 14 bases between the germline ends. CDR3 DNA sequence: TGCGCCAGCTCCCCAACCTTAGGCCAAGAGACCCAGTACTTC. It translates to CASSPTLGQETQYF.

This chain connects TRBV9 to TRBJ2-3; 11 positions agree with TRBD2. CDR1 is SGDLS, CDR2 YYNGEE, per germline. V trimming: 2 bases; J trimming: 2 bases; junction bases outside the gene matches: 4. The CDR3 has 16 amino acids. The CDR3 here is CASSVRLAGITDTQYF. CDR3 DNA sequence: TGTGCCAGCAGCGTTAGACTAGCGGGGATCACAGATACGCAGTATTTT.

This clone occurred a few times. The rearrangement joins TRBV28 to TRBJ2-7, with D maybe TRBD1 (6 bases). Trimming removed 8 bases from V and 7 bases from J, with 21 bases in between. The CDR3 contains 14 residues. Germline V CDR1 and CDR2: MDHEN, SYDVKM. CDR3 amino acids: CASGNGQGFREQYF. CDR3 DNA: TGTGCCAGCGGCAATGGGCAGGGGTTTCGGGAGCAGTACTTC.

The V and J genes are TRBV6-1 and TRBJ2-3; possible D gene TRBD2, 5 bases. Germline-derived CDR1 and CDR2 are MNHNS and SASEGT. V lost 0 bases, J lost 3 bases, and 10 bases lay in between. The CDR3 consists of 15 residues. The chain's CDR3 is CASSEARIATDTQYF. DNA of the CDR3: TGTGCCAGCAGTGAAGCGCGAATAGCGACAGATACGCAGTATTTT.

This clone was seen only once. The genes are TRBV18 and TRBJ2-1; 12 nucleotides match TRBD1. From germline, CDR1 is KGHSH and CDR2 LQKENI. The CDR3 runs 15 residues. J lost 5 bases, V lost 4 bases, and 3 bases had no gene match. The CDR3 DNA sequence: TGTGCCAGCTCACTGGGACAGGGGGCGAACAATGAGCAGTTCTTC. This codes for CASSLGQGANNEQFF.

This chain joins TRBV10-2 and TRBJ1-6; the D gene is possibly TRBD1 (5 bases). The V end lost 7 bases, the J end lost 7 bases, and 14 bases lay between the germline ends. This CDR3 comprises 14 residues. CDR1 WSHSY and CDR2 SAAADI come from the germline V gene. The CDR3 bases are TGCGCCAGCACCGCACAGGTCGTAAATTCACCCCTCCACTTT. This codes for CASTAQVVNSPLHF.

The chain is built from TRBV6-8 and TRBJ1-2, with D tentatively TRBD1 (6 bases). Trimming cost V 7 bases and J 3 bases, with 24 bases left between them. Germline CDR1 reads MNHGY; CDR2 reads SAAAGT. This CDR3 comprises 17 residues. The CDR3 coding sequence is TGTGCCAGCATCTCAAGGGCAGGGGCATCTCTGGACTATGGCTACACCTTC. It encodes CASISRAGASLDYGYTF.

V usage is TRBV29-1 and J usage is TRBJ1-2; perhaps TRBD1 as D (5 bases). The CDR3 consists of 15 residues. V was clipped by 7 bases and J by 4 bases, with 22 bases between them. Germline V gene sequence: CDR1 SQVTM, CDR2 ANQGSEA. CDR3 protein: CSAEGEKERAYGYTF. The CDR3 coding sequence is TGCAGCGCAGAAGGGGAAAAGGAACGGGCCTATGGCTACACCTTC. The whole variable domain, remainder taken from reference TRBV29-1 and TRBJ1-2, is SAVISQKPSRDICQRGTSLTIQCQVDSQVTMMFWYRQQPGQSLTLIATANQGSEATYESGFVIDKFPISRPNLTFSTLTVSNMSPEDSSIYLCSAEGEKERAYGYTFGSGTRLTVV.

This chain links TRBV11-3 with TRBJ2-2; 8 nucleotides line up with TRBD1. The CDR3 sequence is 15 residues long. Germline CDR1 is SGHNT and CDR2 is YENEEA. Germline trimming cut 4 bases from V and 3 bases from J; bases unmatched to any gene: 4. The CDR3 DNA is TGTGCCAGCAGCTACCTGGACAGGGACACCGGGGAGCTGTTTTTT. It codes for CASSYLDRDTGELFF.

The genes are TRBV7-6 and TRBJ2-2; TRBD2 agrees at 11 bases. CDR1 SGHVS and CDR2 FNYEAQ come from the germline V gene. J lost 4 bases, V lost 5 bases, and 15 bases had no gene match. This CDR3 spans 19 amino acids. The CDR3 loop is CASSPPWLAGGDSTGELFF. The CDR3 nucleotides read TGTGCCAGCAGCCCTCCCTGGCTAGCGGGGGGCGACTCCACCGGGGAGCTGTTTTTT.

This chain uses TRBV6-8 with TRBJ2-1; 7 nucleotides match TRBD1. CDR3 size: 15 residues. The ends lost 5 bases at V and 2 bases at J; junction bases unmatched: 6. The germline CDR1 and CDR2 sequences are MNHGY and SAAAGT. CDR3 DNA: TGTGCCAGCAGTCTGACCGGACAGGCCTACAATGAGCAGTTCTTC. Encoded protein: CASSLTGQAYNEQFF.

This clone showed up just once. Here the CDR3 reads CASSQDGGRRDTEAFF. CDR3 nucleotides: TGCGCCAGCAGCCAAGATGGGGGCAGAAGGGACACTGAAGCTTTCTTT. V and J are TRBV1 and TRBJ1-1; the tabulated D call, TRBD1, remains unverified against the DNA. TRBV1 constitutes a pseudogene. This CDR3 has 16 amino acids.

This CDR3 reads CASSHDTLPEKLFF. CDR3 DNA: TGTGCCAGCAGCCACGACACCCTCCCCGAAAAACTGTTTTTT. The gene calls are TRBV11-3 and TRBJ1-4; unclear D gene. V lost 5 bases to trimming and J lost 8 bases, with 15 bases between them. The germline V gene encodes CDR1 SGHNT and CDR2 YENEEA. There are 14 residues in the CDR3.

The CDR3: CASSFPMGGSGELFF. DNA of the CDR3: TGTGCCAGCAGCTTCCCAATGGGGGGATCCGGGGAGCTGTTTTTT. This sequence joins TRBV11-3 and TRBJ2-2; the D gene is possibly TRBD2 (6 bases). Germline CDR1 and CDR2: SGHNT and YENEEA. V was cut by 3 bases and J by 6 bases, with 14 bases left in between. The CDR3 is made up of 15 amino acids.

By sample fraction, this clone is medium-sized. The chain uses TRBV29-1 and TRBJ2-5; D perhaps matches TRBD2 (7 bases). V was shortened by 5 bases and J by 5 bases, with 15 bases between the two germline ends. Germline CDR1 reads SQVTM; CDR2 reads ANQGSEA. This CDR3 comprises 13 residues. The CDR3 DNA reads TGCAGCGTTCCCCGGGGGGCCGCGGAGACCCAGTACTTC. As protein: CSVPRGAAETQYF. Using reference TRBV29-1 and TRBJ2-5 for the parts outside the CDR3, the full variable domain is SAVISQKPSRDICQRGTSLTIQCQVDSQVTMMFWYRQQPGQSLTLIATANQGSEATYESGFVIDKFPISRPNLTFSTLTVSNMSPEDSSIYLCSVPRGAAETQYFGPGTRLLVL.